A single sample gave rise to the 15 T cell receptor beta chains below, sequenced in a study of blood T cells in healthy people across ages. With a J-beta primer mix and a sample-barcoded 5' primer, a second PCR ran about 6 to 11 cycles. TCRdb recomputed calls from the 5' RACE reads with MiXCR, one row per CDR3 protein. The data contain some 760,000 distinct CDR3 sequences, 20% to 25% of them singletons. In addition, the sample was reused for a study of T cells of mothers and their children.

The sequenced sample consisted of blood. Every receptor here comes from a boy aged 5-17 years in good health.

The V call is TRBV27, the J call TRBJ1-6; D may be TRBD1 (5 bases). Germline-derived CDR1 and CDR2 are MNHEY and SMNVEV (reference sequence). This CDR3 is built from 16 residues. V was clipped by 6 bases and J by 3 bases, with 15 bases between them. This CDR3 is CASRGRELDYNSPLHF. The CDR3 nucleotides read TGTGCCAGCAGGGGGCGTGAACTGGACTATAATTCACCCCTCCACTTT.

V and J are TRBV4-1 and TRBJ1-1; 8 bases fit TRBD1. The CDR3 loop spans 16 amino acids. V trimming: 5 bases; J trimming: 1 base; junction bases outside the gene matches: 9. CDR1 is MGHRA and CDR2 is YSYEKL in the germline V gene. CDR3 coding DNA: TGCGCCAGCAGCACCGCATCCGGGACAGGGAACACTGAAGCTTTCTTT. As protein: CASSTASGTGNTEAFF.

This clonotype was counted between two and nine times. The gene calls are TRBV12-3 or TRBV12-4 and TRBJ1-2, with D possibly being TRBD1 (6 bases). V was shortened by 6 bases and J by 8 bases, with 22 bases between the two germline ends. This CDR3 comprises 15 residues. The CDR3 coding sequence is TGTGCCAGCAGCCGGACAGATGATTCTTTCGGGGGCTACACCTTC. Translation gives CASSRTDDSFGGYTF.

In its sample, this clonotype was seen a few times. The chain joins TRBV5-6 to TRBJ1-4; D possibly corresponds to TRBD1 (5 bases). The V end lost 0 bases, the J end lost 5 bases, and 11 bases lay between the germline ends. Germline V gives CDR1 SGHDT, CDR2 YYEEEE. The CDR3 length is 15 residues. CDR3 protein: CASSLVRDLNEKLFF. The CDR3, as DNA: TGTGCCAGCAGCTTGGTCCGGGACCTGAATGAAAAACTGTTTTTT.

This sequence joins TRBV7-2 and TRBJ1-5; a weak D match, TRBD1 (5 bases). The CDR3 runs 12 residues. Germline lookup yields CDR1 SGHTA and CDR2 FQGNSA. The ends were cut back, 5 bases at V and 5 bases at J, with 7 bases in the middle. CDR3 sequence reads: CASSDSDQPQHF. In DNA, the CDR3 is TGTGCCAGCAGCGACAGCGATCAGCCCCAGCATTTT.

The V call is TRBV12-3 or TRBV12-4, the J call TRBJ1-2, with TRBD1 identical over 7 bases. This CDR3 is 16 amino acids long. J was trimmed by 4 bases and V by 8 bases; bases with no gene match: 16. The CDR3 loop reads CASLGEGAMDGYGYTF. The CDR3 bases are TGTGCCAGCTTGGGGGAGGGGGCAATGGACGGCTATGGCTACACCTTC.

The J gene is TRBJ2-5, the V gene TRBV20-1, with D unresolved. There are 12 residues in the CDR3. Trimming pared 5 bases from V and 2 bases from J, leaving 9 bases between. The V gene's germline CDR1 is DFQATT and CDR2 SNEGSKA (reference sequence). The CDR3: CSAEPFQETQYF. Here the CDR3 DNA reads TGCAGTGCTGAACCATTTCAAGAGACCCAGTACTTC.

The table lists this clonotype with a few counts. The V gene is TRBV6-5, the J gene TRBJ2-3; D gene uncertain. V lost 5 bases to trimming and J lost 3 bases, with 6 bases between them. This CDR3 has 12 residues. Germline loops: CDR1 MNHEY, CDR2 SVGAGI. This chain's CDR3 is CASSQTTDTQYF. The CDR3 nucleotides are TGTGCCAGCAGTCAAACGACAGATACGCAGTATTTT.

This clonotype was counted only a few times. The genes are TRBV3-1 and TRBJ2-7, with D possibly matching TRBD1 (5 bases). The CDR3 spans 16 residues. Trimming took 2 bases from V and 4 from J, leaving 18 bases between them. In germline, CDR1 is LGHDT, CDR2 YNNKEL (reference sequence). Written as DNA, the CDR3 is TGTGCCAGCAGCCAACGTGTAGTGGCAGGGCGATACGAGCAGTACTTC. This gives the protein CASSQRVVAGRYEQYF.

Written as DNA, the CDR3 is TGTGCCAGTAGTAACACCGGGACAGCTAACTACGAGCAGTACTTC. Its translation is CASSNTGTANYEQYF. The chain is built from TRBV28 and TRBJ2-7; 7 bases agree with TRBD1. This CDR3 is 15 amino acids long. With V trimmed by 9 bases and J by 3 bases, 14 bases remained unmatched. Germline-derived CDR1 and CDR2 are MDHEN and SYDVKM.

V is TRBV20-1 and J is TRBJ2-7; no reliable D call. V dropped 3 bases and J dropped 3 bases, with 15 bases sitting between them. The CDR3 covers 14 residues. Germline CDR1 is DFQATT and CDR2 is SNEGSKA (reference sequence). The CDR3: CSASPPYRVYEQYF. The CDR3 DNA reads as TGCAGTGCTAGCCCCCCCTACCGAGTCTACGAGCAGTACTTC.

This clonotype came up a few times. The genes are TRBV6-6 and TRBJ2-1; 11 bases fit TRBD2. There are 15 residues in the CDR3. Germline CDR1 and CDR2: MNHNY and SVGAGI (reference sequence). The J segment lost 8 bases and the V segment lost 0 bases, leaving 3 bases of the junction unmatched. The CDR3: CASSYSTSGIDEQFF. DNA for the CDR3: TGTGCCAGCAGTTACTCGACTAGCGGGATTGATGAGCAGTTCTTC.

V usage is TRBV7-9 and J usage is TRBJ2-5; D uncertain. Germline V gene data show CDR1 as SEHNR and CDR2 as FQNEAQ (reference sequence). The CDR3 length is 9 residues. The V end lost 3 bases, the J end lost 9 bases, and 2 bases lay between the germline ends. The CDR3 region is CASSFAQYF. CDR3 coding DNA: TGTGCCAGCAGCTTCGCCCAGTACTTC.

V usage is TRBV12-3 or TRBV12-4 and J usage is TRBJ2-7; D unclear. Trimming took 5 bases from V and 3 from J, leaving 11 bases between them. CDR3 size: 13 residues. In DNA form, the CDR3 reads TGTGCCAGCAGTCCATCTTTTTTCTACGAGCAGTACTTC. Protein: CASSPSFFYEQYF.

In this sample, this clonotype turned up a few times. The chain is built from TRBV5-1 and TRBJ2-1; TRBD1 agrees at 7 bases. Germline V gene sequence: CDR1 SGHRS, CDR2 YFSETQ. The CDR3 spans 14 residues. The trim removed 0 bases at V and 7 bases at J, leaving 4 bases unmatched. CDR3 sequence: CASSLGQGLNEQFF. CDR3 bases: TGCGCCAGCAGCTTGGGACAGGGATTGAATGAGCAGTTCTTC.